This TCR beta chain was identified in a study of blood T cell repertoires in COVID-19. As for the study in general: Sites in the United States, Italy and Spain provided acute and convalescent COVID-19 samples. T cells, B-cell-depleted T cells, or PBMCs supplied cDNA or gDNA.

The CDR3 extends over 16 amino acids. The germline V and J ends were trimmed by 3 bases and 3 bases, with 17 bases remaining between them. Germline V gives CDR1 MNHEY, CDR2 SMNVEV (reference sequence). TCRdb's table, derived via immunoSEQ multiplex PCR, lists solely in-frame clones and lacks some. The profile shows more than 55,000 clones, 88% of them singletons. The chain joins TRBV27 to TRBJ1-1; TRBD1 is a possible D gene (5 bases). The sequenced sample was peripheral blood. The sequence was obtained from a woman in her 70s with acute or convalescent COVID-19. The CDR3 is CASSFSPIGGDTEAFF. The CDR3 region has the DNA TGTGCCAGCAGTTTCTCCCCGATCGGGGGGGACACTGAAGCTTTCTTT.